The 23 T cell receptor beta chains below were found in one sample sequenced in a study of blood T cell repertoires in COVID-19. Clones were read by immunoSEQ multiplex PCR, and TCRdb kept only the in-frame ones, dropping some. The table includes about 190,000 clones, roughly 82% detected once. Source material: PBMCs or T cells enriched from blood (not recorded which). The receptors here all came from a middle-aged man with acute COVID-19.

The rearrangement links TRBV9 to TRBJ1-4, with 10 bases aligning to TRBD1. The CDR3 contains 15 residues. Germline V CDR1 and CDR2: SGDLS, YYNGEE. Trimming cost V 3 bases and J 8 bases; bases outside gene matches: 7. The CDR3 DNA is TGTGCCAGCAGCGGACAGGGGGCGGCCACAGAAAAACTGTTTTTT. Translating gives CASSGQGAATEKLFF.

This clone has only a few counts. The chain joins TRBV11-2 to TRBJ2-2, with 10 bases that match TRBD2. The CDR3 has 18 amino acids. Losses at the gene ends were 5 bases for V and 7 bases for J; bases not matched to a gene: 16. CDR1 is SGHAT and CDR2 is FQNNGV in the germline V gene. The CDR3 loop reads CASSPLWASGSSGGELFF. CDR3 sequence (DNA): TGTGCCAGCAGCCCCCTGTGGGCTAGCGGGAGCTCCGGCGGGGAGCTGTTTTTT.

This clone was seen once. The same CDR3 also results from other DNA sequences found in this sample. This sequence joins TRBV28 and TRBJ2-5; TRBD1 is a possible D gene (6 bases). This CDR3 contains 12 residues. Germline V CDR1 and CDR2: MDHEN, SYDVKM. The V end lost 4 bases, the J end lost 4 bases, and 7 bases lay between the germline ends. This CDR3 is CASSSRGETQYF. Here the CDR3 DNA reads TGTGCCAGCAGTTCCAGGGGAGAGACCCAGTACTTC. The full variable domain, rest sourced from reference TRBV28 and TRBJ2-5, is DVKVTQSSRYLVKRTGEKVFLECVQDMDHENMFWYRQDPGLGLRLIYFSYDVKMKEKGDIPEGYSVSREKKERFSLILESASTNQTSMYLCASSSRGETQYFGPGTRLLVL.

The J gene is TRBJ2-1, the V gene TRBV27; D may be TRBD2 (5 bases). This CDR3 comprises 18 residues. Trimming took off 0 bases at V and 1 base at J, with 16 bases between the two ends. Looked up from germline, CDR1 is MNHEY and CDR2 is SMNVEV (reference sequence). CDR3 amino acids: CASSLSKLSAVSYNEQFF. The CDR3 DNA follows: TGTGCCAGCAGTTTATCCAAGCTTAGCGCAGTTTCCTACAATGAGCAGTTCTTC.

The rearrangement links TRBV4-3 to TRBJ2-3; D may be TRBD2 (6 bases). Germline V lookup: CDR1 LGHNA, CDR2 YSLEER. The length of the CDR3 is 17 residues. V was shortened by 0 bases and J by 6 bases, with 19 bases between the two germline ends. The CDR3 spells CASSQDPETRIRDTQYF. CDR3 DNA sequence: TGCGCCAGCAGCCAAGATCCAGAGACTAGAATCCGGGATACGCAGTATTTT.

The V gene is TRBV27, the J gene TRBJ1-2, with 7 positions matching TRBD1. CDR3 length equals 14 residues. J was trimmed by 4 bases and V by 5 bases; bases with no gene match: 7. CDR1 is MNHEY and CDR2 is SMNVEV in the germline V gene (reference sequence). The CDR3 sequence: CASSGGGSGYGYTF. DNA of the CDR3: TGTGCCAGCAGTGGAGGGGGCTCTGGCTATGGCTACACCTTC.

J is TRBJ1-2 and V is TRBV3-1 (or the pseudogene TRBV3-2); weak D call: TRBD1 (6 bases). The CDR3 is 15 residues long. V was clipped by 4 bases and J by 3 bases, with 15 bases between them. The germline V gene encodes CDR1 LGHDT and CDR2 YNNKEL (reference sequence). This CDR3 is CASSRSQGPYYGYTF. For the CDR3, the DNA is TGTGCCAGCAGCCGTTCCCAGGGGCCTTACTATGGCTACACCTTC.

The V and J genes are TRBV7-2 and TRBJ1-5; D is perhaps TRBD1 (6 bases). V lost 3 bases to trimming and J lost 1 base, with 13 bases between them. Per the germline V gene, CDR1 is SGHTA and CDR2 is FQGNSA. This CDR3 has 16 residues. The CDR3 region has the DNA TGTGCCAGCAGCTTGAACTCCCAGGGGAGCAATCAGCCCCAGCATTTT. It encodes CASSLNSQGSNQPQHF.

This clone was seen once. The V gene is TRBV5-4, the J gene TRBJ2-4, with a possible D match to TRBD1 (5 bases). V was shortened by 3 bases and J by 0 bases, with 10 bases between the two germline ends. The CDR3 loop spans 15 amino acids. CDR1 is SGHNT and CDR2 is YYREEE in the germline V gene (reference sequence). In nucleotides, the CDR3 is TGTGCCAGCAGCTCGACAGAGCTAGCCAAAAACATTCAGTACTTC. Amino acid sequence: CASSSTELAKNIQYF.

The chain carries TRBV5-1 and TRBJ2-4; tentative D call: TRBD1 (6 bases). The CDR3 runs 17 residues. The ends were cut back, 5 bases at V and 0 bases at J, with 18 bases in the middle. CDR1 and CDR2 from the germline V gene are SGHRS and YFSETQ. This CDR3 is CASRFTSGAVAKNIQYF. CDR3 coding DNA: TGCGCCAGCAGATTTACGTCAGGGGCAGTAGCCAAAAACATTCAGTACTTC.

The rearrangement joins TRBV4-1 to TRBJ2-3; D unclear. Trimming cost V 4 bases and J 2 bases, with 16 bases left between them. Germline CDR1 reads MGHRA; CDR2 reads YSYEKL. CDR3 length: 16 residues. The DNA for the CDR3 is TGCGCCAGCAGCCCGGTTGGCGGATTATACACAGATACGCAGTATTTT. It yields the protein CASSPVGGLYTDTQYF.

The gene calls are TRBV30 and TRBJ2-2; D not certain. Trimming pared 4 bases from V and 4 bases from J, leaving 16 bases between. Per the germline V gene, CDR1 is GTSNPN and CDR2 is SVGIG (reference sequence). The CDR3 covers 15 residues. The CDR3 DNA reads as TGTGCCTGGAATCGATATTCCGGCGGCACCGGGGAGCTGTTTTTT. Its protein is CAWNRYSGGTGELFF.

The V gene is TRBV6-5, the J gene TRBJ1-2, with 8 bases identical to TRBD1. This CDR3 has 14 amino acids. CDR1 and CDR2 (germline): MNHEY, SVGAGI. J lost 4 bases, V lost 2 bases, and 3 bases had no gene match. CDR3 in DNA: TGTGCCAGCAGTTACGGACAGGGACTCTATGGCTACACCTTC. Amino acids: CASSYGQGLYGYTF.

The J gene is TRBJ1-2, the V gene TRBV7-9; TRBD1 aligns across 8 bases. Germline CDR1 and CDR2: SEHNR and FQNEAQ (reference sequence). Trimming removed 1 base from V and 8 bases from J; junction bases left unmatched: 15. The CDR3 has 17 amino acids. The CDR3: CASSLVTNDRGSKGYTF. CDR3 DNA sequence: TGTGCCAGCAGCTTAGTGACCAACGACAGGGGAAGTAAAGGCTACACCTTC. Variable domain in full (rest from reference TRBV7-9 and TRBJ1-2): DTGVSQNPRHKITKRGQNVTFRCDPISEHNRLYWYRQTLGQGPEFLTYFQNEAQLEKSRLLSDRFSAERPKGSFSTLEIQRTEQGDSAMYLCASSLVTNDRGSKGYTFGSGTRLTVV.

V and J are TRBV9 and TRBJ1-2, with D possibly matching TRBD1 (5 bases). The ends were cut back, 0 bases at V and 6 bases at J, with 15 bases in the middle. This CDR3 region has 15 residues. CDR1 SGDLS and CDR2 YYNGEE come from the germline V gene. CDR3 nucleotides: TGTGCCAGCAGCGTAGATGCAGGGAAATCTGATGGCTACACCTTC. As protein: CASSVDAGKSDGYTF.

CDR3 sequence reads: CASSLESGANYGYTF. In DNA, the CDR3 is TGTGCCAGCAGCTTAGAGTCGGGGGCTAACTATGGCTACACCTTC. J is TRBJ1-2 and V is TRBV7-9; D may be TRBD1 (5 bases). This CDR3 region has 15 residues. V shed 1 base and J shed 0 bases, with 9 bases lying between them. The germline V gene has CDR1 SEHNR and CDR2 FQNEAQ (reference sequence). Using reference TRBV7-9 and TRBJ1-2 for the parts outside the CDR3, the full variable domain is DTGVSQNPRHKITKRGQNVTFRCDPISEHNRLYWYRQTLGQGPEFLTYFQNEAQLEKSRLLSDRFSAERPKGSFSTLEIQRTEQGDSAMYLCASSLESGANYGYTFGSGTRLTVV.

The chain uses TRBV4-2 and TRBJ2-1, with D possibly TRBD2 on 6 matching bases. V was shortened by 4 bases and J by 9 bases, with 19 bases between the two germline ends. The germline V gene has CDR1 LGHNA and CDR2 YNFKEQ. This CDR3 comprises 15 residues. The CDR3 is CASSPSGTGEGEQFF. CDR3 nucleotide sequence: TGTGCCAGCAGCCCTTCGGGGACTGGGGAAGGTGAGCAGTTCTTC.

The J gene is TRBJ1-4, the V gene TRBV5-8; D is uncertain. The germline V gene has CDR1 SGHTS and CDR2 YDEGEE. This CDR3 is 15 amino acids long. Trimming cost V 4 bases and J 8 bases, with 18 bases left between them. In DNA, the CDR3 is TGTGCCAGCAGCGCGAGGAGGACCTTGGGGGAAAAACTGTTTTTT. This sequence encodes CASSARRTLGEKLFF.

This sequence joins TRBV7-9 and TRBJ2-3; possibly TRBD2 for D (5 bases). CDR3 length equals 17 residues. The germline CDR1 and CDR2 sequences are SEHNR and FQNEAQ (reference sequence). The V end was cut by 5 bases, the J end by 3 bases, with 21 bases between. The CDR3 region has the DNA TGTGCCAGCAGCCCCAAGGGCGGGCTAGGTTTAACAGATACGCAGTATTTT. It translates to CASSPKGGLGLTDTQYF.

This chain links TRBV21-1 with TRBJ2-7; the tabulated D call, TRBD1, remains unverified against the DNA. TRBV21-1 is tagged as a pseudogene. CDR3 length: 17 residues. In DNA, the CDR3 is TGTGCCAGCAGCAAAGTAAAGGGCAGGGCAGAGGCCTACGAGCAGTACTTC. It specifies CASSKVKGRAEAYEQYF.

The chain couples TRBV5-4 to TRBJ2-3; D is possibly TRBD2 (6 bases). The CDR3 runs 15 residues. CDR1 and CDR2 from the germline V gene are SGHNT and YYREEE (reference sequence). The V end lost 4 bases, the J end lost 2 bases, and 14 bases lay between the germline ends. This CDR3 reads CASSPQSGYTDTQYF. Written as DNA, the CDR3 is TGTGCCAGCAGCCCCCAAAGCGGGTACACAGATACGCAGTATTTT. Full variable domain (outside the CDR3, taken from reference TRBV5-4 and TRBJ2-3): ETGVTQSPTHLIKTRGQQVTLRCSSQSGHNTVSWYQQALGQGPQFIFQYYREEENGRGNFPPRFSGLQFPNYSSELNVNALELDDSALYLCASSPQSGYTDTQYFGPGTRLTVL.

This clone was detected many times. The chain has TRBV11-2 and TRBJ2-3, with TRBD2 matching 7 bases. V dropped 1 base and J dropped 0; count of bases not matched to a gene: 10. This CDR3 has 18 residues. The germline CDR1 and CDR2 sequences are SGHAT and FQNNGV. DNA of the CDR3: TGTGCCAGCAGCTTAGGGCTGATAGGGAGGGGAAGCACAGATACGCAGTATTTT. It codes for CASSLGLIGRGSTDTQYF.

The chain employs TRBV12-2 and TRBJ1-4; the table's D call, TRBD1, was not checked against the DNA. TRBV12-2 is a listed pseudogene. The CDR3 has 19 amino acids. This CDR3 reads CASRLGGDRQSGTNEKLFF. In DNA, the CDR3 is TGTGCAAGTCGCTTAGGTGGAGATAGACAGTCCGGAACTAATGAAAAACTGTTTTTT.